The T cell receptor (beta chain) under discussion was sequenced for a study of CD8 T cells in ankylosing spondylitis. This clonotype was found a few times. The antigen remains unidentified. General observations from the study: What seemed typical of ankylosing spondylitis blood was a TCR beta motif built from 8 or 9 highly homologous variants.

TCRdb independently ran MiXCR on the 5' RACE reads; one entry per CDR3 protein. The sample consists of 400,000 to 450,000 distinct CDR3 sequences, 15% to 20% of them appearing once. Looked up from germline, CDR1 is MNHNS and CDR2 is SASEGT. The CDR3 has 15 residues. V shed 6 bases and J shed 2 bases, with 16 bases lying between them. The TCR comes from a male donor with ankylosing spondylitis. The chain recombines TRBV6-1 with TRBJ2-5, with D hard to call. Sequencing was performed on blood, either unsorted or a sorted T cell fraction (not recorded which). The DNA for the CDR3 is TGTGCCAGCAGGCGCGGAACAAAGACACAAGAGACCCAGTACTTC. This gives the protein CASRRGTKTQETQYF.